These 23 T cell receptor beta chains came from one sample sequenced in a study of shared clonotypes between healthy human individuals. Some clones are missing from TCRdb's copy, which holds only in-frame ones; the method was immunoSEQ multiplex PCR. The table includes some 630,000 clones, about 96% detected once. Selected positively for CCR7 and CD45RO-negative, naive CD8 cells excluded terminally differentiated effector memory CD45RA+ cells. The sample consisted of naive CD8+ T cells sorted from blood. The receptors shown here come from a woman in her 30s in good health.

The chain joins TRBV11-3 to TRBJ2-1; D unclear. V lost 5 bases to trimming and J lost 0 bases, with 20 bases between them. Germline V gives CDR1 SGHNT, CDR2 YENEEA. The CDR3 is 18 amino acids. CDR3 sequence (DNA): TGTGCCAGCAGCCCCAGAATGGAAACGACGAGCTCCTACAATGAGCAGTTCTTC. It encodes CASSPRMETTSSYNEQFF.

The chain joins TRBV4-1 to TRBJ1-2; D call uncertain. The length of the CDR3 is 13 residues. Germline CDR1 reads MGHRA; CDR2 reads YSYEKL. V gave up 0 bases and J gave up 8 bases, with 10 bases separating them. DNA of the CDR3: TGCGCCAGCAGCCAAGATGGCGACGGCGGCTACACCTTC. Encoded protein: CASSQDGDGGYTF.

V and J are TRBV4-1 and TRBJ1-1; D gene ambiguous. Germline values: CDR1 MGHRA, CDR2 YSYEKL. The V and J ends lost 2 bases and 5 bases respectively, with 6 bases between them. CDR3 size: 12 residues. The DNA for the CDR3 is TGCGCCAGCAGCCAACAGAATACTGAAGCTTTCTTT. The encoded protein is CASSQQNTEAFF.

The chain couples TRBV28 to TRBJ1-4; TRBD1 matches at 7 bases. The V gene's germline CDR1 is MDHEN and CDR2 SYDVKM. The CDR3 is 14 residues long. Trimming cost V 6 bases and J 8 bases; bases outside gene matches: 9. CDR3 protein: CASRPQGLDEKLFF. The DNA of the CDR3 is TGTGCCAGCAGGCCACAGGGGCTCGACGAAAAACTGTTTTTT.

The chain joins TRBV6-5 to TRBJ2-1, with D maybe TRBD2 (5 bases). V lost 2 bases and J lost 4, with 12 bases in between. Germline V gene sequence: CDR1 MNHEY, CDR2 SVGAGI. The CDR3 is 15 residues long. The CDR3 region has the DNA TGTGCCAGCAGTTACAGCCTGACTACTTACAATGAGCAGTTCTTC. Protein sequence: CASSYSLTTYNEQFF.

V is TRBV6-5 and J is TRBJ2-7; TRBD1 agrees at 10 bases. The CDR3 has 16 amino acids. Per the germline V gene, CDR1 is MNHEY and CDR2 is SVGAGI. V gave up 4 bases and J gave up 2 bases; unmatched junction bases: 8. DNA for the CDR3: TGTGCCAGCAGTTTAAACCGGGACAGGGGAGCCTACGAGCAGTACTTC. It yields the protein CASSLNRDRGAYEQYF.

The rearrangement uses TRBV4-1 and TRBJ2-7, with D possibly being TRBD2 (6 bases). Trimming removed 4 bases at V and 6 bases at J, with 13 bases between. Germline CDR1 is MGHRA and CDR2 is YSYEKL. The CDR3 totals 13 residues. The CDR3 DNA sequence: TGCGCCAGCAGCCTCGCGACCGGGGGCGAGCAGTACTTC. It specifies CASSLATGGEQYF.

The J gene is TRBJ1-2, the V gene TRBV6-5; no clear D gene. V gave up 5 bases and J gave up 8 bases, with 15 bases separating them. The germline CDR1 and CDR2 sequences are MNHEY and SVGAGI. The CDR3 covers 13 residues. The CDR3 DNA follows: TGTGCCAGCAGTAACCGCCGTCGGGAGGGCTACACCTTC. Translation: CASSNRRREGYTF.

The chain has TRBV28 and TRBJ2-1; 13 bases fit TRBD2. CDR1 and CDR2 (germline): MDHEN, SYDVKM. After removal of 2 bases from V and 10 bases from J, the junction contained 8 bases not matched to a gene. The CDR3 has 16 amino acids. CDR3 nucleotides: TGTGCCAGCAGTTTAATAGGACTAGCGGGAGAGGGCGAGCAGTTCTTC. It yields the protein CASSLIGLAGEGEQFF.

The V and J genes are TRBV4-1 and TRBJ2-2, with a possible D match to TRBD2 (7 bases). The CDR3 spans 15 residues. Germline CDR1 is MGHRA and CDR2 is YSYEKL. V dropped 4 bases and J dropped 5 bases, with 14 bases sitting between them. The CDR3 DNA is TGCGCCAGCAGCCCCCACCGGGGGGCAACCGGGGAGCTGTTTTTT. Amino acids: CASSPHRGATGELFF.

This clone appeared a single time. CDR3 residues: CASIPGHLNQETQYF. DNA for the CDR3: TGTGCCAGCATTCCGGGACACCTGAACCAAGAGACCCAGTACTTC. The rearrangement uses TRBV28 and TRBJ2-5; the D gene is possibly TRBD1 (6 bases). Per germline, CDR1 MDHEN and CDR2 SYDVKM. Trimming removed 7 bases from V and 0 bases from J, with 15 bases in between. The CDR3 is made up of 15 amino acids.

The CDR3: CASSHRQAGELFF. The CDR3 DNA reads TGTGCCAGCAGTCACAGACAAGCCGGGGAGCTGTTTTTT. V and J are TRBV28 and TRBJ2-2; the D is unclear. Germline CDR1 reads MDHEN; CDR2 reads SYDVKM. The CDR3 is 13 amino acids. Trimming removed 5 bases at V and 6 bases at J, with 10 bases between.

This rearrangement joins TRBV6-9 to TRBJ1-5; tentatively, D is TRBD1 (6 bases). The ends were cut back, 0 bases at V and 2 bases at J, with 11 bases in the middle. The CDR3 is made up of 16 amino acids. Germline V CDR1 and CDR2: MNHGY, SVAAGI. The CDR3 loop is CASSYSGTLGNQPQHF. CDR3 DNA sequence: TGTGCCAGCAGTTATTCTGGGACATTGGGCAATCAGCCCCAGCATTTT.

The chain couples TRBV7-8 to TRBJ1-2; D may be TRBD1 (5 bases). Germline V gives CDR1 SGHVS, CDR2 FQNEAQ. The CDR3 covers 13 residues. The ends were cut back, 1 base at V and 14 bases at J, with 17 bases in the middle. The CDR3 region has the DNA TGTGCCAGCAGCTTAGGGGGCCCCCTTGGTTTGACCTTC. Translated, it gives CASSLGGPLGLTF.

This clone occurred once. The chain joins TRBV7-7 to TRBJ2-3; D possibly uses TRBD1 or TRBD2 (5 bases each). Trimming removed 1 base at V and 1 base at J, with 9 bases between. The germline V gene has CDR1 SSHAT and CDR2 FNYEAQ (reference sequence). The CDR3 is made up of 15 amino acids. As DNA, the CDR3 is TGTGCCAGCAGCTTAGGGGGGTTGGGCACAGATACGCAGTATTTT. This gives the protein CASSLGGLGTDTQYF.

V gene TRBV11-2 combines with J gene TRBJ2-1; TRBD2 agrees at 11 bases. CDR3 length equals 15 residues. V shed 5 bases and J 4 bases; nucleotides not matched to a gene: 4. CDR1 and CDR2 (germline): SGHAT, FQNNGV. CDR3 sequence (DNA): TGTGCCAGCAGCGCGGGGACTAGCGGATACAATGAGCAGTTCTTC. It yields the protein CASSAGTSGYNEQFF.

V is TRBV5-5 and J is TRBJ1-5; TRBD1 matches at 7 bases. With V trimmed by 0 bases and J by 0 bases, 6 bases remained unmatched. CDR3 length: 17 amino acids. Germline V gene sequence: CDR1 SGHKS, CDR2 YYEKEE (reference sequence). The CDR3 is CASSLGAGTVSNQPQHF. The CDR3 bases are TGTGCCAGCAGCTTGGGAGCCGGGACAGTTAGCAATCAGCCCCAGCATTTT.

V and J are TRBV29-1 and TRBJ2-7; D remains unclear. The CDR3 is made up of 11 amino acids. The germline gives CDR1 SQVTM, CDR2 ANQGSEA. V was shortened by 7 bases and J by 3 bases, with 10 bases between the two germline ends. The CDR3 region is CSARLNYEQYF. The CDR3 bases are TGCAGCGCTAGATTGAACTACGAGCAGTACTTC.

V usage is TRBV9 and J usage is TRBJ2-7; the match to TRBD1 covers 7 bases. This CDR3 is built from 15 residues. CDR1 is SGDLS and CDR2 is YYNGEE in the germline V gene. J gave up 2 bases and V 2 bases, and 7 bases lay outside the gene matches. This CDR3 is CASSVDREPTYEQYF. The CDR3 DNA is TGTGCCAGCAGCGTCGACAGGGAGCCCACCTACGAGCAGTACTTC.

V gene TRBV11-2 combines with J gene TRBJ2-7; a possible D gene is TRBD1 (6 bases). The CDR3 spans 15 residues. Trimming shortened V by 1 base and J by 7 bases, and 17 bases separated the two germline ends. Germline values: CDR1 SGHAT, CDR2 FQNNGV. CDR3 in amino acids: CASSLGPGQKREQYF. The CDR3 nucleotides read TGTGCCAGCAGCTTAGGGCCGGGACAAAAAAGGGAGCAGTACTTC.

This rearrangement joins TRBV5-4 to TRBJ2-7; TRBD1 matches at 8 bases. Looked up from germline, CDR1 is SGHNT and CDR2 is YYREEE (reference sequence). This CDR3 is 14 amino acids long. V lost 3 bases and J lost 4; bases outside the gene matches: 6. CDR3 sequence reads: CASSSTGVVYEQYF. In DNA, the CDR3 is TGTGCCAGCAGCTCGACAGGGGTCGTATACGAGCAGTACTTC.

This chain joins TRBV7-9 and TRBJ2-7, with 7 bases that match TRBD2. Per germline, CDR1 SEHNR and CDR2 FQNEAQ (reference sequence). Trimming removed 4 bases from V and 4 bases from J; junction bases left unmatched: 13. There are 16 residues in the CDR3. As DNA, the CDR3 is TGTGCCAGCAGCTCCACGGGAGGAGCGAGACAGTACGAGCAGTACTTC. Its protein is CASSSTGGARQYEQYF.

The V call is TRBV10-1, the J call TRBJ2-1, with TRBD1 as a possible D gene (6 bases). Germline V gene sequence: CDR1 WNHNN, CDR2 SYGVQD (reference sequence). V was cut by 3 bases and J by 2 bases, with 14 bases left in between. The length of the CDR3 is 16 residues. The CDR3 DNA reads as TGCGCCAGCAGTGAACTAGTAGGACAGCCCTACAATGAGCAGTTCTTC. Residues: CASSELVGQPYNEQFF.